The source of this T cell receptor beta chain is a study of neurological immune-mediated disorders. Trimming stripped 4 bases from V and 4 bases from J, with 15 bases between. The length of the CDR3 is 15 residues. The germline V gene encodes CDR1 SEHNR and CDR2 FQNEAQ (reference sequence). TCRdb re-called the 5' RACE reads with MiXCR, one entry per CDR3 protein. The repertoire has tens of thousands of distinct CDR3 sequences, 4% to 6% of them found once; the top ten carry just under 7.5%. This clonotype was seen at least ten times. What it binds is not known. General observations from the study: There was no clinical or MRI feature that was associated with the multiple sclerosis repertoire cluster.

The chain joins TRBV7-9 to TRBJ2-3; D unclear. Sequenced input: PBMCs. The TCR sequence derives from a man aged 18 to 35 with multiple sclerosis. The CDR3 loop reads CASSSSRVSADTQYF. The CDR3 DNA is TGTGCCAGCAGCTCGTCCCGGGTCTCCGCAGATACGCAGTATTTT.